This T cell receptor beta chain was sequenced in a study of vaccination and CD4 T cells after COVID-19. In regard to this clonotype: Its antigen is unknown.

Germline V gene lookup returns CDR1 SGDLS and CDR2 YYNGEE. With V trimmed by 0 bases and J by 3 bases, 4 bases remained unmatched. The CDR3 totals 16 residues. An Oncomine TCR Beta short-read assay was used to sequence the DNA from cultured CD4+ T cells. TCRdb independently ran MiXCR on the PCR reads; one entry per CDR3 protein. The sample holds approximately 15,000 distinct CDR3 sequences, roughly 30% seen once. Treatment specified: roughly 10-day PBMC culture with coronavirus spike peptide pools or control peptides (ViraFEST assay). Wells contained two million PBMCs each, and these were cultured with 8.5 to 10 IU/ml IL-2 and 9.5 to 10 ug/ml peptide pools.

The chain couples TRBV9 to TRBJ2-3; TRBD2 matches 10 bases. The sequence came from a human donor with COVID-19. The sequenced sample was cultured CD4+ T cells from blood. This CDR3 reads CASSVEDSGGTDTQYF. CDR3 nucleotides: TGTGCCAGCAGCGTAGAAGATAGCGGGGGGACAGATACGCAGTATTTT.